The source of this TCR beta chain is a study of blood T cell repertoires in COVID-19. As for the study in general: Some COVID-19 samples were acute and others convalescent; all came from the United States, Italy and Spain. T cells, B-cell-depleted T cells, or PBMCs supplied cDNA or gDNA.

Original data processing: Nucleated cell number was recorded as an estimate derived from reference gene primer amplification. TCRdb keeps only in-frame clones here, not all; method: immunoSEQ multiplex PCR. V and J calls and clone size follow that table, whereas D and trimming were derived from the DNA. The sample consists of about 230,000 clones, approximately 82% of them appearing once. Sequencing was done on a sample of peripheral blood. This clonotype was obtained from a woman between 65 and 79 years old with active or convalescent COVID-19.

The CDR3 DNA sequence: TGTGCCAGCAGCGCGGGGACGGGGGATCAGCCCCAGCATTTT. It codes for CASSAGTGDQPQHF. This chain joins TRBV9 and TRBJ1-5; D might be TRBD1 (5 bases). The germline V gene has CDR1 SGDLS and CDR2 YYNGEE. Deletions cut 3 bases from V and 5 bases from J, with 12 bases between. The CDR3 totals 14 residues.